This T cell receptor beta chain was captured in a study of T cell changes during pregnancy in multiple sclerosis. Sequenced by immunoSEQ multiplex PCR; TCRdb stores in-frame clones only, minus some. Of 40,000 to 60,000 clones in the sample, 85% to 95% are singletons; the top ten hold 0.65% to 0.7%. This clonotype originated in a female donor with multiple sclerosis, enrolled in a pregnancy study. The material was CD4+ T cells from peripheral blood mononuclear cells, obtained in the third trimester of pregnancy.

CDR3 in amino acids: CASSLVPSGQTQYF. The CDR3 nucleotides read TGTGCCAGCAGCTTGGTGCCTAGCGGGCAGACCCAGTACTTC. The chain couples TRBV5-4 to TRBJ2-5, with 8 bases aligning to TRBD2. CDR3 length equals 14 residues. The V and J ends lost 0 bases and 6 bases, in that order; junction bases with no gene match: 4. CDR1 is SGHNT and CDR2 is YYREEE in the germline V gene (reference sequence).